The source of this T cell receptor beta chain is a study of blood T cell repertoires in COVID-19. In Seattle, patients joined the study during active infection and were tracked longitudinally. Method: immunoSEQ multiplex PCR; TCRdb's copy keeps in-frame clones and lacks some. The data contain around 230,000 clones, 70% to 90% of them singletons. This CDR3 has 13 amino acids. Germline CDR1 MNHEY, CDR2 SVGAGI. Trimming stripped 0 bases from V and 11 bases from J, with 13 bases between. The V gene is TRBV6-5, the J gene TRBJ1-1, with a weak D call TRBD1 (6 bases). The source is a man between 50 and 59 years old with COVID-19, enrolled during active disease. The sequenced sample consisted of peripheral blood. Written as DNA, the CDR3 is TGTGCCAGCAGTTACTCGATGGGCAGGGGCGCTTTCTTT. Encoded protein: CASSYSMGRGAFF.